One and the same sample provided the 26 T cell receptor beta chains below, sequenced in a study of neurological immune-mediated disorders. TCRdb re-derived calls from the 5' RACE reads in MiXCR, one entry per CDR3 protein. The table includes over 11,000 distinct CDR3 sequences, roughly 10% detected once. Sample: PBMCs. These receptors were obtained from a woman in her forties in good health.

Many counts were recorded for this clonotype. The J gene is TRBJ2-2, the V gene TRBV5-1; tentatively, D is TRBD2 (5 bases). V was pared by 0 bases and J by 7 bases, with 10 bases between. Germline V lookup: CDR1 SGHRS, CDR2 YFSETQ. This CDR3 comprises 14 residues. DNA of the CDR3: TGCGCCAGCAGCTTGGGGACTCACGGCGGGGAGCTGTTTTTT. The encoded protein is CASSLGTHGGELFF.

Ten or more counts support this clonotype. V and J are TRBV20-1 and TRBJ2-5; D assignment may be TRBD1 or TRBD2 (6 bases each). The CDR3 consists of 13 residues. Trimming left V 5 bases short and J 5 bases short, with 15 bases between. CDR1 and CDR2 from the germline V gene are DFQATT and SNEGSKA (reference sequence). The CDR3 nucleotides read TGCAGTGCTGGACAGAACCGGGGGGAGACCCAGTACTTC. It yields the protein CSAGQNRGETQYF.

This clonotype is deemed medium-sized (0.01 to 0.1%). The chain combines TRBV28 with TRBJ1-1; TRBD1 matches at 7 bases. Germline-derived CDR1 and CDR2 are MDHEN and SYDVKM. The CDR3 has 14 amino acids. The V and J ends lost 3 bases and 6 bases, in that order; junction bases with no gene match: 7. The CDR3, as DNA: TGTGCCAGCAGTTTCCGGACAGGAGGTGCTGAAGCTTTCTTT. As protein: CASSFRTGGAEAFF.

This clonotype was counted ten times or more. DNA for the CDR3: TGCGCCAGCAGCTTGGAAGACAGGGGGGAAGCTTTCTTT. Translating gives CASSLEDRGEAFF. The chain has TRBV5-1 and TRBJ1-1, with 9 bases identical to TRBD1. Germline loops: CDR1 SGHRS, CDR2 YFSETQ. The CDR3 spans 13 residues. After removal of 0 bases from V and 8 bases from J, the junction contained 2 bases not matched to a gene.

This clonotype was seen many times. This chain uses TRBV7-2 with TRBJ2-2; tentatively, D is TRBD2 (6 bases). Germline V gene sequence: CDR1 SGHTA, CDR2 FQGNSA. V was pared by 3 bases and J by 2 bases, with 7 bases between. CDR3 size: 14 residues. CDR3 bases: TGTGCCAGCAGCTTGGGACTTAACACCGGGGAGCTGTTTTTT. It codes for CASSLGLNTGELFF.

This clonotype appeared many times. The rearrangement joins TRBV7-2 to TRBJ2-7; 12 nucleotides align to TRBD1. V trimming: 5 bases; J trimming: 3 bases; junction bases outside the gene matches: 5. The CDR3 covers 15 residues. The germline gives CDR1 SGHTA, CDR2 FQGNSA. The CDR3 is CASSRDRGRVYEQYF. CDR3 nucleotide sequence: TGTGCCAGCAGCCGGGACAGGGGGCGCGTCTACGAGCAGTACTTC.

This clonotype was recorded many times. The chain recombines TRBV15 with TRBJ1-1, with TRBD1 matching 7 bases. CDR1 and CDR2 from the germline V gene are LNHNV and YYDKDF (reference sequence). The CDR3 is 16 residues long. Trimming removed 1 base from V and 1 base from J; junction bases left unmatched: 6. The CDR3 region is CATSRGRGKGNTEAFF. The CDR3 bases are TGTGCCACCAGCAGAGGCAGGGGGAAGGGGAACACTGAAGCTTTCTTT. Variable domain in full (rest from reference TRBV15 and TRBJ1-1): DAMVIQNPRYQVTQFGKPVTLSCSQTLNHNVMYWYQQKSSQAPKLLFHYYDKDFNNEADTPDNFQSRRPNTSFCFLDIRSPGLGDTAMYLCATSRGRGKGNTEAFFGQGTRLTVV.

This clonotype appeared many times. The chain recombines TRBV27 with TRBJ2-7, with TRBD1 identical over 7 bases. Trimming at V came to 1 base and at J to 1 base, leaving 1 base not matched to a gene. Germline V gene sequence: CDR1 MNHEY, CDR2 SMNVEV (reference sequence). This CDR3 comprises 14 residues. The CDR3 is CASSLWTGSYEQYF. In DNA, the CDR3 is TGTGCCAGCAGTTTATGGACAGGATCCTACGAGCAGTACTTC.

This clonotype has ten or more counts. This chain uses TRBV10-2 with TRBJ2-1, with a weak D call TRBD1 (6 bases). CDR3 length equals 16 residues. The ends were cut back, 4 bases at V and 2 bases at J, with 15 bases in the middle. Germline V gene data show CDR1 as WSHSY and CDR2 as SAAADI. The CDR3 DNA is TGCGCCAGCAGTGGGGGGCGGAGCGGCCCCTACAATGAGCAGTTCTTC. Translated: CASSGGRSGPYNEQFF.

This clonotype was detected ten times or more. The chain recombines TRBV7-9 with TRBJ2-7; TRBD1 matches at 9 bases. Germline V lookup: CDR1 SEHNR, CDR2 FQNEAQ (reference sequence). This CDR3 contains 13 residues. After removal of 6 bases from V and 3 bases from J, the junction contained 3 bases not matched to a gene. The CDR3 protein is CASSPGQGYEQYF. Here the CDR3 DNA reads TGTGCCAGCAGTCCGGGACAGGGCTACGAGCAGTACTTC.

This clonotype was recorded at least ten times. The CDR3 region is CASSRRPGTGSTSGKVELFF. The CDR3 DNA follows: TGTGCCAGCAGCCGTCGGCCCGGGACAGGGTCGACTAGCGGGAAAGTGGAGCTGTTTTTT. This sequence joins TRBV7-9 and TRBJ2-2; 11 bases fit TRBD2. CDR3 size: 20 residues. J was trimmed by 10 bases and V by 5 bases; bases with no gene match: 24. Germline V gene data show CDR1 as SEHNR and CDR2 as FQNEAQ (reference sequence).

This clonotype has at least ten counts. The V and J genes are TRBV20-1 and TRBJ2-3; 9 positions match TRBD1. The CDR3 runs to 16 residues. Germline V gene lookup returns CDR1 DFQATT and CDR2 SNEGSKA (reference sequence). The trim removed 0 bases at V and 2 bases at J, leaving 6 bases unmatched. CDR3 DNA sequence: TGCAGTGCTAGAGATCTAGGACAGGGGATCACAGATACGCAGTATTTT. Translated, it gives CSARDLGQGITDTQYF.

This clonotype was observed at least ten times. The gene calls are TRBV28 and TRBJ2-5; possibly TRBD2 for D (6 bases). In germline, CDR1 is MDHEN, CDR2 SYDVKM. The ends were cut back, 6 bases at V and 7 bases at J, with 21 bases in the middle. This CDR3 contains 15 residues. CDR3 sequence reads: CASRGRRLQSGTQYF. CDR3 nucleotide sequence: TGTGCCAGCAGGGGGAGGAGGCTTCAATCAGGGACCCAGTACTTC.

This clonotype was detected many times. The genes are TRBV7-2 and TRBJ1-1; TRBD1 matches 12 bases. This CDR3 contains 16 residues. Germline V gene sequence: CDR1 SGHTA, CDR2 FQGNSA. J gave up 4 bases and V 6 bases, and 9 bases lay outside the gene matches. CDR3 DNA sequence: TGTGCCAGCAGTCGAACGGGACAGGGGGCGAGCACTGAAGCTTTCTTT. Residues: CASSRTGQGASTEAFF.

This chain uses TRBV5-1 with TRBJ2-2; D possibly corresponds to TRBD2 (6 bases). In germline, CDR1 is SGHRS, CDR2 YFSETQ. The CDR3 is 16 amino acids. Trimming stripped 4 bases from V and 4 bases from J, with 17 bases between. As DNA, the CDR3 is TGCGCCAGCAGCCCAACTGGCGGGGCGGTCACCGGGGAGCTGTTTTTT. Translating it yields CASSPTGGAVTGELFF.

The V and J genes are TRBV5-5 and TRBJ2-7; 12 bases align to TRBD1. Germline V gene lookup returns CDR1 SGHKS and CDR2 YYEKEE (reference sequence). The CDR3 runs to 14 residues. V dropped 4 bases and J dropped 4; count of bases not matched to a gene: 3. CDR3 protein: CASSVGQGAYEQYF. The CDR3 DNA is TGTGCCAGCAGCGTGGGACAGGGGGCTTACGAGCAGTACTTC.

This clonotype was detected only once. A much larger clonotype is one base distant, so this may be a read error. The chain couples TRBV7-9 to TRBJ2-5, with TRBD2 identical over 9 bases. Germline values: CDR1 SEHNR, CDR2 FQNEAQ (reference sequence). The CDR3 is made up of 16 amino acids. This chain's CDR3 is CASSVAGAGVQETQYF. The CDR3 region has the DNA TGTGCCAGCAGCGTAGCGGGAGCCGGGGTCCAAGAGACCCAGTACTTC. Supplemented by reference TRBV7-9 and TRBJ2-5, the full variable domain reads DTGVSQNPRHKITKRGQNVTFRCDPISEHNRLYWYRQTLGQGPEFLTYFQNEAQLEKSRLLSDRFSAERPKGSFSTLEIQRTEQGDSAMYLCASSVAGAGVQETQYFGPGTRLLVL.

By sample fraction, this clonotype is medium-sized. The chain has TRBV5-1 and TRBJ2-1; 9 nucleotides line up with TRBD2. The CDR3 runs to 19 residues. CDR1 SGHRS and CDR2 YFSETQ come from the germline V gene. V lost 2 bases to trimming and J lost 4 bases; unmatched junction nucleotides: 16. The CDR3 DNA reads as TGCGCCAGCAGCTTCAACTCTCCGGCTAGCGGGGTTACTTACAATGAGCAGTTCTTC. This sequence encodes CASSFNSPASGVTYNEQFF.

This clonotype was seen repeatedly, ten times or more. The chain is built from TRBV5-4 and TRBJ2-7, with D perhaps TRBD2 (6 bases). Germline V gene sequence: CDR1 SGHNT, CDR2 YYREEE (reference sequence). The V and J ends lost 4 bases and 0 bases respectively, with 17 bases between them. The CDR3 totals 16 residues. In nucleotides, the CDR3 is TGTGCCAGCAGCGCGGGGCTAGGAGGCAGCTCCTACGAGCAGTACTTC. As protein: CASSAGLGGSSYEQYF.

The chain links TRBV7-2 to TRBJ2-1, with a weak D call TRBD2 (5 bases). The CDR3 is 15 residues long. Per germline, CDR1 SGHTA and CDR2 FQGNSA. Trimming took off 4 bases at V and 2 bases at J, with 12 bases between the two ends. CDR3: CASSSRGSPYNEQFF. Here the CDR3 DNA reads TGTGCCAGCAGCTCCAGAGGGAGTCCCTACAATGAGCAGTTCTTC. Complete variable domain (other parts from reference TRBV7-2 and TRBJ2-1): GAGVSQSPSNKVTEKGKDVELRCDPISGHTALYWYRQSLGQGLEFLIYFQGNSAPDKSGLPSDRFSAERTGGSVSTLTIQRTQQEDSAVYLCASSSRGSPYNEQFFGPGTRLTVL.

At least ten counts were recorded for this clonotype. The CDR3 spells CASSSGPATEAFF. The CDR3 nucleotides read TGTGCCAGCAGTTCCGGACCTGCCACTGAAGCTTTCTTT. The chain joins TRBV12-3 or TRBV12-4 to TRBJ1-1; no firm D call. This CDR3 has 13 amino acids. Trimming shortened V by 4 bases and J by 4 bases, and 10 bases separated the two germline ends.

The table lists this clonotype with many counts. The gene calls are TRBV28 and TRBJ2-1; 10 bases fit TRBD2. This CDR3 has 14 amino acids. The V segment lost 6 bases and the J segment 7 bases; nucleotides outside the gene matches: 6. Germline V gene sequence: CDR1 MDHEN, CDR2 SYDVKM. CDR3 residues: CASRGLAGVNEQFF. For the CDR3, the DNA is TGTGCCAGCAGAGGGCTAGCGGGAGTAAATGAGCAGTTCTTC.

This clonotype was seen at least ten times. The genes are TRBV27 and TRBJ2-7, with a tentative D call TRBD1 (5 bases). The germline V and J ends were trimmed by 5 bases and 5 bases, with 13 bases remaining between them. CDR1 MNHEY and CDR2 SMNVEV come from the germline V gene (reference sequence). The CDR3 is 13 residues long. The CDR3 here is CASSPGRVNEQYF. CDR3 DNA sequence: TGTGCCAGCAGTCCCGGCAGGGTGAACGAGCAGTACTTC.

There are many counts of this clonotype. V gene TRBV29-1 combines with J gene TRBJ2-1; D ambiguous. V was shortened by 7 bases and J by 8 bases, with 12 bases between the two germline ends. In germline, CDR1 is SQVTM, CDR2 ANQGSEA. CDR3 size: 11 residues. The CDR3 sequence is CSAWAMDEQFF. As DNA, the CDR3 is TGCAGCGCCTGGGCTATGGATGAGCAGTTCTTC.

This clonotype is medium-sized. J is TRBJ2-1 and V is TRBV20-1, with D unclear. CDR3 length equals 14 residues. Germline CDR1 reads DFQATT; CDR2 reads SNEGSKA (reference sequence). The V end lost 3 bases, the J end lost 0 bases, and 9 bases lay between the germline ends. CDR3 DNA sequence: TGCAGTGCTAGTGGCCAAGACTCCTACAATGAGCAGTTCTTC. As protein: CSASGQDSYNEQFF.

This clonotype was seen repeatedly, ten times or more. V is TRBV10-2 and J is TRBJ2-7; 12 nucleotides align to TRBD2. This CDR3 has 18 residues. V shed 9 bases, J shed 1 base, and the junction held 16 bases outside the gene matches. Germline V gene sequence: CDR1 WSHSY, CDR2 SAAADI. For the CDR3, the DNA is TGCGCCAGGCGACTAGCGGGGGTACTCCAAACGGGATCCTACGAGCAGTACTTC. It encodes CARRLAGVLQTGSYEQYF.